Shown below are 9 T cell receptor beta chains from a single sample sequenced in a study of shared clonotypes between healthy human individuals. CD45RO-negative, CCR7-selected cells formed the naive CD8 fraction, which excluded terminally differentiated effector memory CD45RA+ cells. Sequenced by immunoSEQ multiplex PCR; TCRdb stores in-frame clones only, minus some. The table shows 1.5 million to 2.5 million clones, with around 96% occurring only once. Material for sequencing was naive CD8+ T cells sorted from blood. The receptors here all came from a man between 18 and 35 years old in good health.

The chain is built from TRBV9 and TRBJ1-1; 9 positions match TRBD1. Trimming removed 2 bases from V and 4 bases from J; junction bases left unmatched: 3. The CDR3 extends over 14 amino acids. The germline V gene has CDR1 SGDLS and CDR2 YYNGEE. The CDR3, as DNA: TGTGCCAGCAGCGTCACACAGGGGGCCACTGAAGCTTTCTTT. Protein sequence: CASSVTQGATEAFF.

This clone is a singleton in its sample. This chain joins TRBV19 and TRBJ2-7; perhaps TRBD2 as D (6 bases). V lost 5 bases and J lost 0, with 17 bases in between. This CDR3 contains 16 residues. The V gene's germline CDR1 is LNHDA and CDR2 SQIVND (reference sequence). In nucleotides, the CDR3 is TGTGCCAGTAGTCCCGAGAGAGCGGGCGTCTCCTACGAGCAGTACTTC. This sequence encodes CASSPERAGVSYEQYF.

The chain employs TRBV13 and TRBJ2-7; TRBD2 agrees at 10 bases. The CDR3 consists of 16 residues. Germline V gene sequence: CDR1 PRHDT, CDR2 FYEKMQ (reference sequence). The trim removed 5 bases at V and 3 bases at J, leaving 10 bases unmatched. The CDR3 sequence: CASSPVLLAGSYEQYF. In DNA form, the CDR3 reads TGTGCCAGCAGCCCTGTGCTACTAGCGGGGAGCTACGAGCAGTACTTC.

The rearrangement links TRBV4-1 to TRBJ1-2; D ambiguous. This CDR3 region has 14 residues. Trimming took 3 bases from V and 4 from J, leaving 12 bases between them. Germline CDR1 reads MGHRA; CDR2 reads YSYEKL. The CDR3 DNA reads TGCGCCAGCAGCCACAGTGAGGGCCCCTATGGCTACACCTTC. Its protein product is CASSHSEGPYGYTF.

A single count supports this clone. The same CDR3 is also encoded by other DNA sequences in this sample. The chain combines TRBV6-6 with TRBJ1-5; TRBD1 might be the D (6 bases). The CDR3 consists of 16 residues. Germline V gene data show CDR1 as MNHNY and CDR2 as SVGAGI (reference sequence). Deletions cut 5 bases from V and 0 bases from J, with 14 bases between. CDR3 region: CASSLRTEYSNQPQHF. CDR3 nucleotides: TGTGCCAGCAGTCTTAGGACAGAATATAGCAATCAGCCCCAGCATTTT.

This sequence joins TRBV5-1 and TRBJ1-1, with D uncertain. The CDR3 spans 14 residues. Germline V lookup: CDR1 SGHRS, CDR2 YFSETQ. Trimming took 4 bases from V and 6 from J, leaving 16 bases between them. CDR3: CASSPEGQAPEAFF. The DNA of the CDR3 is TGCGCCAGCAGCCCCGAGGGTCAGGCTCCTGAAGCTTTCTTT. The entire variable domain, with the rest obtained from reference TRBV5-1 and TRBJ1-1, is as follows: KAGVTQTPRYLIKTRGQQVTLSCSPISGHRSVSWYQQTPGQGLQFLFEYFSETQRNKGNFPGRFSGRQFSNSRSEMNVSTLELGDSALYLCASSPEGQAPEAFFGQGTRLTVV.

The chain couples TRBV4-1 to TRBJ2-7; D is unresolved. The CDR3 covers 15 residues. Per germline, CDR1 MGHRA and CDR2 YSYEKL. Trimming stripped 0 bases from V and 0 bases from J, with 9 bases between. For the CDR3, the DNA is TGCGCCAGCAGCCAAGAGGGGATGGGCTCCTACGAGCAGTACTTC. Its translation: CASSQEGMGSYEQYF.

This chain links TRBV30 with TRBJ1-2; 12 nucleotides align to TRBD1. CDR1 and CDR2 (germline): GTSNPN, SVGIG (reference sequence). V shed 2 bases, J shed 0 bases, and the junction held 4 bases outside the gene matches. The length of the CDR3 is 16 residues. The CDR3 spells CAWSWDRGLANYGYTF. The CDR3 DNA is TGTGCCTGGAGTTGGGACAGGGGGCTAGCTAACTATGGCTACACCTTC.

This sequence joins TRBV9 and TRBJ1-2; TRBD1 is a possible D gene (6 bases). V was shortened by 0 bases and J by 6 bases, with 12 bases between the two germline ends. Germline V CDR1 and CDR2: SGDLS, YYNGEE. The CDR3 is made up of 14 amino acids. CDR3 residues: CASSVEGGSDGYTF. The CDR3 region has the DNA TGTGCCAGCAGCGTAGAGGGGGGAAGCGATGGCTACACCTTC. Using reference TRBV9 and TRBJ1-2 for the parts outside the CDR3, the full variable domain is DSGVTQTPKHLITATGQRVTLRCSPRSGDLSVYWYQQSLDQGLQFLIQYYNGEERAKGNILERFSAQQFPDLHSELNLSSLELGDSALYFCASSVEGGSDGYTFGSGTRLTVV.